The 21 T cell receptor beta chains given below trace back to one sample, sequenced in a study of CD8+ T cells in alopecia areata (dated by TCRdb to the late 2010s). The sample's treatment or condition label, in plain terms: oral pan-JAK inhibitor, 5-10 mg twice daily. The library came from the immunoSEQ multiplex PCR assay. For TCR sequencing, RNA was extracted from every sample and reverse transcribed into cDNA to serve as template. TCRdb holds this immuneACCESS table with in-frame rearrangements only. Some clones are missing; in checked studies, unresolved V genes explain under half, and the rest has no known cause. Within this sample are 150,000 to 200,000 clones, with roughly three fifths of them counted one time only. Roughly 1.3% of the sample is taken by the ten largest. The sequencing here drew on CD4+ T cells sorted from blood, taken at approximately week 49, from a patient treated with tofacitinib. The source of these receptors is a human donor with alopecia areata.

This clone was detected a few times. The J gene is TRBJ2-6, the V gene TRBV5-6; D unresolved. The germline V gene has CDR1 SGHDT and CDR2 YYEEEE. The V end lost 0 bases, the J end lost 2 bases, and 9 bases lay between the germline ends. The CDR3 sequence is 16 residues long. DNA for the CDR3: TGTGCCAGCAGCTTGGATGACGGGCCTGGGGCCAACGTCCTGACTTTC. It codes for CASSLDDGPGANVLTF.

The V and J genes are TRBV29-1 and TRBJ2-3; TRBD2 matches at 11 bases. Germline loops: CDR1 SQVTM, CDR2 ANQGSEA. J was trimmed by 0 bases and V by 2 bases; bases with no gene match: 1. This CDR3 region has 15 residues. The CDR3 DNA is TGCAGCGTTGAAACTAGCGGGGGAAGCACAGATACGCAGTATTTT. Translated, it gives CSVETSGGSTDTQYF.

The CDR3 DNA reads TGCAGCGTTTTGCGGGGGACGAACACTGAAGCTTTCTTT. Protein sequence: CSVLRGTNTEAFF. This chain uses TRBV29-1 with TRBJ1-1; TRBD1 might be the D (5 bases). The length of the CDR3 is 13 residues. Looked up from germline, CDR1 is SQVTM and CDR2 is ANQGSEA. V was shortened by 5 bases and J by 1 base, with 11 bases between the two germline ends.

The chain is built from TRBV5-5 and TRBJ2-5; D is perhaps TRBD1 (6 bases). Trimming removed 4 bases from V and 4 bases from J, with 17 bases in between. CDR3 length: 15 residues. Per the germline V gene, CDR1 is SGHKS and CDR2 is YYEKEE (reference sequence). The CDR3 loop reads CASSPDFEGVETQYF. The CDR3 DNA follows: TGTGCCAGCAGCCCCGATTTTGAGGGGGTAGAGACCCAGTACTTC.

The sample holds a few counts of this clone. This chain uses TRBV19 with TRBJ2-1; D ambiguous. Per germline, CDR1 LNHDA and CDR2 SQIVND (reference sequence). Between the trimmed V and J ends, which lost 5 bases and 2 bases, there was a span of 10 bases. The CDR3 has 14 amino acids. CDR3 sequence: CASSYLFPYNEQFF. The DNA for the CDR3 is TGTGCCAGTAGTTACCTCTTCCCCTACAATGAGCAGTTCTTC.

CDR3 loop: CASSQVASRTEYEQYF. The CDR3 nucleotides are TGCGCCAGCAGCCAAGTAGCCTCGAGAACAGAATACGAGCAGTACTTC. The chain employs TRBV4-3 and TRBJ2-7; D is unresolved. Germline lookup yields CDR1 LGHNA and CDR2 YSLEER. Trimming removed 1 base at V and 4 bases at J, with 17 bases between. The CDR3 length is 16 residues.

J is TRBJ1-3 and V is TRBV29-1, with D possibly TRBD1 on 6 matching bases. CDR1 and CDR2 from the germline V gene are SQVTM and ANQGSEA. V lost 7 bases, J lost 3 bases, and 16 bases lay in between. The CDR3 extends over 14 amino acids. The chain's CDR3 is CSAVVRGGGNTIYF. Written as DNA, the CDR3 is TGCAGCGCCGTTGTCAGGGGAGGTGGAAACACCATATATTTT.

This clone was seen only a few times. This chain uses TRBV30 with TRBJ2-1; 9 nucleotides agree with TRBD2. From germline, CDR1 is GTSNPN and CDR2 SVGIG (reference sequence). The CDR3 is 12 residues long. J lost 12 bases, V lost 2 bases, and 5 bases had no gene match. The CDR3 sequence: CAWSSFSGGQFF. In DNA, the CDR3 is TGTGCCTGGAGTTCGTTTAGCGGGGGGCAGTTCTTC.

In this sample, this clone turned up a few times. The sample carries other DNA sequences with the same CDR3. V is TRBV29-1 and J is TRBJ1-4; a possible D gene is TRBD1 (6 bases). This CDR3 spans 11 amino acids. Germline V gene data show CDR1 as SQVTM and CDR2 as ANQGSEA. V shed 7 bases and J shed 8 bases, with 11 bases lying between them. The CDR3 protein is CSAGEAEKLFF. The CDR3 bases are TGCAGCGCAGGGGAGGCGGAAAAACTGTTTTTT.

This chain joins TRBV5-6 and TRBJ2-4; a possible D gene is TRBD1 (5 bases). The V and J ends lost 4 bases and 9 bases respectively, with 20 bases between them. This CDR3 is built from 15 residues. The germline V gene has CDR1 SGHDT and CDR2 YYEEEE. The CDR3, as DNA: TGTGCCAGCAGCATTCAGGGTGATCAGTTTGTCATTCAGTACTTC. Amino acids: CASSIQGDQFVIQYF.

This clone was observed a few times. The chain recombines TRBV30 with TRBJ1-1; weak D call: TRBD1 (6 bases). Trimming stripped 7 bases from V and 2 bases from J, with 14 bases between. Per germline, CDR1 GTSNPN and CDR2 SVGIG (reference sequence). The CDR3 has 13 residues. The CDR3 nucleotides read TGTGCCTTCAGGGGAGACTACAACACTGAAGCTTTCTTT. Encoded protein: CAFRGDYNTEAFF.

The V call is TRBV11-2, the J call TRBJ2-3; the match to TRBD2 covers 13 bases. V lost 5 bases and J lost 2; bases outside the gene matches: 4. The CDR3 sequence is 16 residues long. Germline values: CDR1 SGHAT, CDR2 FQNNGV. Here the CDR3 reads CASSIGTSGVTDTQYF. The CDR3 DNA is TGTGCCAGCAGCATCGGGACTAGCGGGGTCACAGATACGCAGTATTTT.

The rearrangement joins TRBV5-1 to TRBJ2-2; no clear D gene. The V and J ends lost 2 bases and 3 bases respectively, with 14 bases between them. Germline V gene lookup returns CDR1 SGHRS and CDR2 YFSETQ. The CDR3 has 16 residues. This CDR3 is CASSLIQARDTGELFF. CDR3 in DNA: TGCGCCAGCAGCTTAATTCAGGCCCGTGACACCGGGGAGCTGTTTTTT.

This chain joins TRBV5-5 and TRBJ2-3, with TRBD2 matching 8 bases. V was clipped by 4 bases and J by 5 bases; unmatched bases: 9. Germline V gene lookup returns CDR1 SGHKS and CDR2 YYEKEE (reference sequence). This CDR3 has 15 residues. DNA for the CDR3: TGTGCCAGCAGCGCTCGGACTAGCAAGGGAGATACGCAGTATTTT. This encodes CASSARTSKGDTQYF.

The CDR3 DNA is TGTGCCAGCTCTGGGGGCTCTGGGGCCAACGTCCTGACTTTC. Its translation: CASSGGSGANVLTF. The chain employs TRBV6-6 and TRBJ2-6, with D perhaps matching TRBD1 or TRBD2 (5 bases each). The CDR3 runs 14 residues. CDR1 MNHNY and CDR2 SVGAGI come from the germline V gene (reference sequence). V lost 8 bases and J 0 bases, leaving 8 bases between the germline ends.

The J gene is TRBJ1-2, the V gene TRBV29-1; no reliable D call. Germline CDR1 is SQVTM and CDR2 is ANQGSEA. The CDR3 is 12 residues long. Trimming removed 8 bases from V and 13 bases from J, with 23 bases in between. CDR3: CSLNPQAAGGTF. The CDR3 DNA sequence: TGCAGCCTAAACCCCCAGGCGGCTGGCGGCACCTTC.

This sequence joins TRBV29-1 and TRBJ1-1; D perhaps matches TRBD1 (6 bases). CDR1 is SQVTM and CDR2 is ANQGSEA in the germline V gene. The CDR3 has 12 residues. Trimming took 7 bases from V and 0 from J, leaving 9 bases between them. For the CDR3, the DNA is TGCAGCGGTGGACAGATGAACACTGAAGCTTTCTTT. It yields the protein CSGGQMNTEAFF.

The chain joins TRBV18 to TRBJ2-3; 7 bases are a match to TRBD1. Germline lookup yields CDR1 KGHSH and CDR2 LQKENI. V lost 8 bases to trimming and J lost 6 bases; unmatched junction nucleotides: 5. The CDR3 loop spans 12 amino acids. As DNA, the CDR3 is TGTGCCAGCCAAGAACAGGGGGATACGCAGTATTTT. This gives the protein CASQEQGDTQYF.

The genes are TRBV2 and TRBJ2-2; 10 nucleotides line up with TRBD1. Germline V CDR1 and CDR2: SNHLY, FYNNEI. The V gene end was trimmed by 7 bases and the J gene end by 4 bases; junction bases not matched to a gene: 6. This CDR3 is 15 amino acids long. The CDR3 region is CASKVWTGGTGELFF. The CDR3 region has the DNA TGTGCCAGCAAGGTTTGGACAGGGGGCACCGGGGAGCTGTTTTTT. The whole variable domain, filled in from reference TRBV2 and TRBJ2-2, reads EPEVTQTPSHQVTQMGQEVILRCVPISNHLYFYWYRQILGQKVEFLVSFYNNEISEKSEIFDDQFSVERPDGSNFTLKIRSTKLEDSAMYFCASKVWTGGTGELFFGEGSRLTVL.

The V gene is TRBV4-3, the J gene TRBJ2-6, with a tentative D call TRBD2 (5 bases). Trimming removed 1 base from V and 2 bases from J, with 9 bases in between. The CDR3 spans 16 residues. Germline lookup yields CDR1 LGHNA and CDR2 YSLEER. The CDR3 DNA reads TGCGCCAGCAGCCAAGTGTCGGGGACTGGGGCCAACGTCCTGACTTTC. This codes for CASSQVSGTGANVLTF.

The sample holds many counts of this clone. Written as DNA, the CDR3 is TGTGCCTGGAGTGATATCAGGGGTACTGAAGCTTTCTTT. This sequence encodes CAWSDIRGTEAFF. The chain uses TRBV30 and TRBJ1-1, with D possibly being TRBD1 (6 bases). Germline CDR1 is GTSNPN and CDR2 is SVGIG (reference sequence). CDR3 size: 13 residues. Trimming shortened V by 1 base and J by 5 bases, and 11 bases separated the two germline ends.